Shown below are 20 T cell receptor beta chains from a single sample sequenced in a study of identical twins (TCRdb year 2016). The library was obtained by 5' RACE. Sequencer: Illumina HiSeq 2000. TCRdb trimmed the raw reads at Q25, called clones with MiXCR and kept productive beta chains. Rows with one shared CDR3 protein collapse into an entry with the most common genes and DNA. Recorded for this sample are 550,000 to 700,000 distinct CDR3 sequences; 20% to 25% of them occurred a single time. In total, the top ten clones hold 4% to 5.5% of the sample. The same sample was also used in a study of T cells expressing NK-cell markers.

The sequencing input was PBMCs. The source of these receptors is a woman aged 18-30 years in good health.

The V gene is TRBV29-1, the J gene TRBJ2-1, with D maybe TRBD2 (6 bases). This CDR3 contains 12 residues. Germline-derived CDR1 and CDR2 are SQVTM and ANQGSEA. V dropped 7 bases and J dropped 10 bases, with 17 bases sitting between them. In DNA, the CDR3 is TGCAGCGCCGGAAGGGACTCGGGGGAGCAGTTCTTC. As protein: CSAGRDSGEQFF.

This clonotype appeared a few times. The rearrangement links TRBV20-1 to TRBJ2-2, with D unclear. This CDR3 comprises 12 residues. With 0 bases removed from V and 7 bases from J, the gap between germline ends came to 6 bases. Germline lookup yields CDR1 DFQATT and CDR2 SNEGSKA (reference sequence). CDR3 sequence (DNA): TGCAGTGCTAGAGATGTGGGCGGGGAGCTGTTTTTT. This sequence encodes CSARDVGGELFF.

This clonotype was picked up a small number of times. This rearrangement joins TRBV20-1 to TRBJ2-7, with a possible D match to TRBD1 (5 bases). Trimming took off 5 bases at V and 7 bases at J, with 21 bases between the two ends. The CDR3 loop spans 14 amino acids. Germline V gene sequence: CDR1 DFQATT, CDR2 SNEGSKA (reference sequence). CDR3: CSASEEPLNREQYF. The CDR3 bases are TGCAGTGCTTCCGAAGAGCCCCTGAACAGGGAGCAGTACTTC.

The chain combines TRBV27 with TRBJ2-2; no clear D. Germline V gene lookup returns CDR1 MNHEY and CDR2 SMNVEV (reference sequence). The CDR3 sequence is 14 residues long. Trimming removed 2 bases at V and 6 bases at J, with 10 bases between. The CDR3 protein is CASSLGVGSGELFF. The CDR3, as DNA: TGTGCCAGCAGTTTAGGCGTCGGGTCCGGGGAGCTGTTTTTT.

Here the CDR3 reads CASSQDSETQYF. The CDR3, as DNA: TGCGCCAGCAGCCAAGATTCCGAAACCCAGTACTTC. The V gene is TRBV4-1, the J gene TRBJ2-5; D not certain. Germline V gene lookup returns CDR1 MGHRA and CDR2 YSYEKL. V was clipped by 0 bases and J by 8 bases, with 7 bases between them. This CDR3 has 12 residues.

This clonotype has ten or more counts. The V and J genes are TRBV5-1 and TRBJ2-7, with 8 bases matching TRBD1. V dropped 0 bases and J dropped 5; count of bases not matched to a gene: 7. CDR1 SGHRS and CDR2 YFSETQ come from the germline V gene. CDR3 size: 15 residues. CDR3 protein: CASSLEGQASDEQYF. CDR3 bases: TGCGCCAGCAGCTTGGAGGGACAGGCATCCGACGAGCAGTACTTC.

This clonotype was picked up many times. The chain is built from TRBV3-1 and TRBJ2-3; D unresolved. CDR3 size: 13 residues. V lost 4 bases to trimming and J lost 0 bases, with 5 bases between them. Germline lookup yields CDR1 LGHDT and CDR2 YNNKEL (reference sequence). CDR3 residues: CASSPYSTDTQYF. The CDR3 DNA sequence: TGTGCCAGCAGCCCCTATAGCACAGATACGCAGTATTTT.

The V call is TRBV5-1, the J call TRBJ2-2, with D perhaps matching TRBD1 (5 bases). Germline CDR1 reads SGHRS; CDR2 reads YFSETQ. Trimming cost V 6 bases and J 7 bases, with 10 bases left between them. The length of the CDR3 is 12 residues. The CDR3 is CASTQGDGELFF. DNA of the CDR3: TGCGCCAGCACCCAGGGTGACGGGGAGCTGTTTTTT.

This clonotype was picked up a small number of times. J is TRBJ1-5 and V is TRBV6-2 or TRBV6-3; D remains ambiguous. CDR1 is MNHEY, CDR2 SVGEGT, per germline. This CDR3 region has 11 residues. V was cut by 6 bases and J by 4 bases, with 4 bases left in between. DNA for the CDR3: TGTGCCAGCAGACTAAATCAGCCCCAGCATTTT. Its protein is CASRLNQPQHF.

This chain connects TRBV7-6 to TRBJ2-3; D is ambiguous. CDR1 is SGHVS, CDR2 FNYEAQ, per germline. The CDR3 extends over 14 amino acids. V dropped 5 bases and J dropped 0 bases, with 9 bases sitting between them. CDR3 DNA sequence: TGTGCCAGCAGCCCTGTGACTAGCACAGATACGCAGTATTTT. Translation gives CASSPVTSTDTQYF.

This clonotype was observed many times. The chain is built from TRBV20-1 and TRBJ2-1, with D unclear. V lost 3 bases and J lost 7, with 10 bases in between. The germline CDR1 and CDR2 sequences are DFQATT and SNEGSKA (reference sequence). The CDR3 covers 12 residues. The CDR3 DNA reads as TGCAGTGCTAGCCCCCTTTGGAATGAGCAGTTCTTC. Amino acids: CSASPLWNEQFF.

V is TRBV12-3 or TRBV12-4 and J is TRBJ2-3; 8 positions match TRBD2. The CDR3 extends over 12 amino acids. J lost 13 bases, V lost 1 base, and 4 bases had no gene match. In DNA, the CDR3 is TGTGCCAGCAGTTTAGGCAGCGGGAGAAAGTATTTT. Residues: CASSLGSGRKYF.

This clonotype was picked up a small number of times. This sequence joins TRBV29-1 and TRBJ1-2, with a weak D call TRBD1 (6 bases). CDR1 is SQVTM, CDR2 ANQGSEA, per germline. V lost 3 bases, J lost 2 bases, and 13 bases lay in between. The CDR3 consists of 14 residues. DNA for the CDR3: TGCAGCGTTGACAGGGGAGGGCAGAACTATGGCTACACCTTC. The encoded protein is CSVDRGGQNYGYTF.

The chain recombines TRBV24-1 with TRBJ2-1; TRBD2 matches at 9 bases. Germline values: CDR1 KGHDR, CDR2 SFDVKD. V shed 9 bases and J 7 bases; nucleotides not matched to a gene: 18. CDR3 size: 17 residues. CDR3 in DNA: TGTGCCACCGCCGATCAGAGCGGTAGCGGGAGTCTGAATGAGCAGTTCTTC. Protein: CATADQSGSGSLNEQFF.

This clonotype was detected many times. This chain joins TRBV7-2 and TRBJ2-1, with D hard to call. This CDR3 region has 14 residues. Between the trimmed V and J ends, which lost 2 bases and 10 bases, there was a span of 15 bases. CDR1 SGHTA and CDR2 FQGNSA come from the germline V gene. CDR3 nucleotide sequence: TGTGCCAGCAGCTTACGGGCCCCAAACCCCGAGCAGTTCTTC. Its protein product is CASSLRAPNPEQFF.

This clonotype was seen repeatedly, ten times or more. V usage is TRBV6-5 and J usage is TRBJ2-4; D ambiguous. The germline gives CDR1 MNHEY, CDR2 SVGAGI. V was cut by 7 bases and J by 2 bases, with 6 bases left in between. The CDR3 totals 12 residues. The chain's CDR3 is CASKRTKNIQYF. The DNA of the CDR3 is TGTGCCAGCAAGAGGACCAAAAACATTCAGTACTTC.

This clonotype was counted between two and nine times. V and J are TRBV20-1 and TRBJ2-1; 7 nucleotides line up with TRBD2. V shed 3 bases, J shed 3 bases, and the junction held 8 bases outside the gene matches. CDR1 and CDR2 from the germline V gene are DFQATT and SNEGSKA (reference sequence). The CDR3 is made up of 15 amino acids. The CDR3 coding sequence is TGCAGTGCTAGTCCCCCTAGCGGAAGCTACAATGAGCAGTTCTTC. It is translated as CSASPPSGSYNEQFF.

This clonotype appeared a few times. CDR3 protein: CASTLRVWEPDEQFF. As DNA, the CDR3 is TGTGCCAGCACCCTTCGGGTGTGGGAGCCGGATGAGCAGTTCTTC. This chain uses TRBV6-2 or TRBV6-3 with TRBJ2-1, with D tentatively TRBD2 (5 bases). V shed 7 bases and J shed 8 bases, with 21 bases lying between them. The CDR3 totals 15 residues. CDR1 is MNHEY, CDR2 SVGEGT, per germline.

This clonotype has only a few counts. This sequence joins TRBV5-1 and TRBJ1-2; D uncertain. The CDR3 extends over 15 amino acids. V lost 0 bases to trimming and J lost 0 bases, with 9 bases between them. CDR1 and CDR2 (germline): SGHRS, YFSETQ. CDR3 DNA: TGCGCCAGCAGCTTGGGTACAGCCCCTAACTATGGCTACACCTTC. Amino acids: CASSLGTAPNYGYTF.

This clonotype occurred a few times. The CDR3, as DNA: TGTGCCAGCACCCCTCACACCGGGGAGCTGTTTTTT. It encodes CASTPHTGELFF. The chain has TRBV14 and TRBJ2-2; D not resolved. The V gene's germline CDR1 is SGHDN and CDR2 FVKESK. The CDR3 sequence is 12 residues long. The V and J ends lost 7 bases and 3 bases respectively, with 6 bases between them.